The clone carrying this T cell receptor beta chain was detected only a few times. Its antigen is not identified. This CDR3 is built from 14 residues. Germline values: CDR1 SGHDN, CDR2 FVKESK. V was pared by 4 bases and J by 6 bases, with 13 bases between. The data were obtained in a study of T cells in Graves' hyperthyroidism and ophthalmopathy. Whole-study results and caveats: Most thyroid clonotypes with frequency above 0.001 were detected in blood.

The TCR beta CDR3 regions underwent amplification using RNA transcripts as the source. First-round RT-PCR with HTBI primers amplified the TCR CDR3 region. TCRdb re-called the multiplex PCR reads with MiXCR, one entry per CDR3 protein. The sample comprises approximately 530,000 distinct CDR3 sequences, about 20% of which are singletons, and approximately 48% rests with the top ten. Sequencing was performed on blood. The rearrangement links TRBV14 to TRBJ2-1; weak D call: TRBD1 (5 bases). The sequence came from a middle-aged man with Graves' ophthalmopathy. This chain's CDR3 is CASSLEGVRNEQFF. CDR3 DNA: TGTGCCAGCAGCCTAGAAGGGGTGCGCAATGAGCAGTTCTTC. Drawing the rest from reference TRBV14 and TRBJ2-1, the complete variable domain is EAGVTQFPSHSVIEKGQTVTLRCDPISGHDNLYWYRRVMGKEIKFLLHFVKESKQDESGMPNNRFLAERTGGTYSTLKVQPAELEDSGVYFCASSLEGVRNEQFFGPGTRLTVL.